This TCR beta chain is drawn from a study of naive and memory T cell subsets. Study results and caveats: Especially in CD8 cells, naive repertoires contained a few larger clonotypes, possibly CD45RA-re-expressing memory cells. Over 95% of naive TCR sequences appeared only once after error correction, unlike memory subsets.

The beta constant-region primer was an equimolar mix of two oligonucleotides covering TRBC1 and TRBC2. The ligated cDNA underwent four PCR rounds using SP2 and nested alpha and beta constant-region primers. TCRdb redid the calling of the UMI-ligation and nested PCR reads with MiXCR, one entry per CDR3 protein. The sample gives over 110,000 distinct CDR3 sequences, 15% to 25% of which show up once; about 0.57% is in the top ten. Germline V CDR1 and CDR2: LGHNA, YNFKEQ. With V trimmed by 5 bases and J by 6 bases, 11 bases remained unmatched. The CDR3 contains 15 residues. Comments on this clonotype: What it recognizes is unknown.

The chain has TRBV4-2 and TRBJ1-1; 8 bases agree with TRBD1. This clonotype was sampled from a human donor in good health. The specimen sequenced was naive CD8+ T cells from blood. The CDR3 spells CASSYSTGERAEAFF. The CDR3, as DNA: TGTGCCAGCAGCTATTCGACAGGGGAGAGGGCTGAAGCTTTCTTT.